One sample yielded the 32 T cell receptor beta chains listed below, sequenced in a study of control samples from healthy donors and cancer patients. Assay: immunoSEQ multiplex PCR; the TCRdb copy retains only in-frame clones and omits some. The table shows 150,000 to 200,000 clones, with roughly 94% occurring only once. The material sequenced was blood. These receptors were collected from a woman younger than 30 in good health.

The chain is built from TRBV5-6 and TRBJ2-1; perhaps D is TRBD1 or TRBD2 (5 bases each). V shed 0 bases and J shed 10 bases, with 11 bases lying between them. The length of the CDR3 is 13 residues. The V gene's germline CDR1 is SGHDT and CDR2 YYEEEE. The CDR3 region is CASSLGGAGEQFF. CDR3 nucleotide sequence: TGTGCCAGCAGCTTGGGAGGGGCAGGGGAGCAGTTCTTC.

This chain joins TRBV6-1 and TRBJ1-3, with D unclear. The V gene's germline CDR1 is MNHNS and CDR2 SASEGT. The V gene lost 1 base and the J gene lost 7 bases, with 17 bases spanning the gap. The CDR3 extends over 16 amino acids. The CDR3 DNA reads as TGTGCCAGCAGTGAAGATCGCAGGCCGGGGAGGAACACCATATATTTT. It yields the protein CASSEDRRPGRNTIYF.

The chain couples TRBV6-5 to TRBJ2-2; D gene unclear. Germline V CDR1 and CDR2: MNHEY, SVGAGI. This CDR3 has 12 amino acids. The V and J ends lost 4 bases and 2 bases respectively, with 2 bases between them. The CDR3: CASSFNTGELFF. CDR3 nucleotides: TGTGCCAGCAGTTTTAACACCGGGGAGCTGTTTTTT.

The chain employs TRBV6-6 and TRBJ2-3, with 7 bases lining up with TRBD2. Per germline, CDR1 MNHNY and CDR2 SVGAGI (reference sequence). V trimming: 5 bases; J trimming: 4 bases; junction bases outside the gene matches: 15. The CDR3 length is 17 residues. DNA of the CDR3: TGTGCCAGCAGTCCTTCCGGACTAGGGAGGGGCCCAGATACGCAGTATTTT. It codes for CASSPSGLGRGPDTQYF.

The CDR3 reads CASSHGQTYEQYF. The CDR3 nucleotides are TGCGCCAGCAGCCATGGACAGACCTACGAGCAGTACTTC. The rearrangement links TRBV5-1 to TRBJ2-7, with D perhaps matching TRBD1 (6 bases). V dropped 4 bases and J dropped 2 bases, with 10 bases sitting between them. In germline, CDR1 is SGHRS, CDR2 YFSETQ. The CDR3 extends over 13 amino acids.

The V gene is TRBV5-4, the J gene TRBJ2-1; D gene uncertain. There are 15 residues in the CDR3. The V gene lost 4 bases and the J gene lost 8 bases, with 19 bases spanning the gap. CDR1 is SGHNT, CDR2 YYREEE, per germline (reference sequence). This CDR3 is CASSVTVLAEDEQFF. The CDR3 region has the DNA TGTGCCAGCAGCGTGACGGTCCTGGCGGAAGATGAGCAGTTCTTC.

This chain uses TRBV3-1 (or the pseudogene TRBV3-2) with TRBJ1-1; 8 nucleotides match TRBD1. Unmatched junction bases numbered 4, after V lost 2 bases and J lost 2 bases. The CDR3 spans 15 residues. Germline CDR1 and CDR2: LGHDT and YNNKEL (reference sequence). The CDR3 is CASSQPTGGNTEAFF. The DNA for the CDR3 is TGTGCCAGCAGCCAACCTACAGGGGGTAACACTGAAGCTTTCTTT.

The V call is TRBV6-5, the J call TRBJ2-5; 11 nucleotides match TRBD2. Germline V CDR1 and CDR2: MNHEY, SVGAGI. The CDR3 has 16 amino acids. V trimming: 4 bases; J trimming: 4 bases; junction bases outside the gene matches: 8. For the CDR3, the DNA is TGTGCCAGCAGTTTCCTAGCGGGGGGCCAAGGAGAGACCCAGTACTTC. Its translation: CASSFLAGGQGETQYF.

The V and J genes are TRBV5-1 and TRBJ1-1; tentative D call: TRBD1 (5 bases). Between the trimmed V and J ends, which lost 2 bases and 0 bases, there was a span of 17 bases. Germline lookup yields CDR1 SGHRS and CDR2 YFSETQ. CDR3 size: 17 residues. In DNA, the CDR3 is TGCGCCAGCAGCTTCCCCGGTGGCGGGGCCATGAACACTGAAGCTTTCTTT. Translated, it gives CASSFPGGGAMNTEAFF.

The V call is TRBV18, the J call TRBJ2-3, with TRBD2 identical over 12 bases. Trimming took 6 bases from V and 8 from J; bases not matched to a gene: 9. Germline-derived CDR1 and CDR2 are KGHSH and LQKENI. This CDR3 has 15 residues. The DNA of the CDR3 is TGTGCCAGCTCCCCCTCTAGCGGGAGGGCATCTACGCAGTATTTT. Translation gives CASSPSSGRASTQYF.

This chain joins TRBV5-6 and TRBJ2-7; D is undetermined. CDR3 length: 13 residues. CDR1 SGHDT and CDR2 YYEEEE come from the germline V gene. V shed 4 bases and J shed 2 bases, with 10 bases lying between them. The CDR3 sequence: CASSPGSTYEQYF. The CDR3 DNA is TGTGCCAGCAGCCCGGGTAGTACCTACGAGCAGTACTTC.

The chain has TRBV20-1 and TRBJ1-1; D is uncertain. The CDR3 contains 11 residues. V was trimmed by 1 base and J by 8 bases, leaving 8 bases between them. Germline CDR1 and CDR2: DFQATT and SNEGSKA (reference sequence). CDR3 nucleotides: TGCAGTGCTAGAGTCGGGTTAGAAGCTTTCTTT. The encoded protein is CSARVGLEAFF.

The chain joins TRBV20-1 to TRBJ2-5, with 7 bases aligning to TRBD1. Losses at the gene ends were 8 bases for V and 5 bases for J; bases not matched to a gene: 5. There are 11 residues in the CDR3. The germline V gene has CDR1 DFQATT and CDR2 SNEGSKA (reference sequence). The CDR3 reads CSIDRAETQYF. The DNA of the CDR3 is TGCAGTATAGACAGGGCTGAGACCCAGTACTTC.

V gene TRBV14 combines with J gene TRBJ2-5; perhaps D is TRBD1 or TRBD2 (5 bases each). The CDR3 sequence is 15 residues long. CDR1 is SGHDN, CDR2 FVKESK, per germline. The germline V and J ends were trimmed by 3 bases and 6 bases, with 17 bases remaining between them. In DNA form, the CDR3 reads TGTGCCAGCAGCCATAGCTCGAGGGGCATAAAGACCCAGTACTTC. Protein product: CASSHSSRGIKTQYF.

The chain combines TRBV19 with TRBJ1-1; 9 bases align to TRBD1. There are 14 residues in the CDR3. The V segment lost 6 bases and the J segment 4 bases; nucleotides outside the gene matches: 6. CDR1 and CDR2 from the germline V gene are LNHDA and SQIVND (reference sequence). Here the CDR3 DNA reads TGTGCCAGTAGCTTACAGGGGGCGCGCACTGAAGCTTTCTTT. Amino acids: CASSLQGARTEAFF.

Comments on this clone: Other DNA sequences within the sample encode an identical CDR3. The J gene is TRBJ2-5, the V gene TRBV5-4; D is unclear. Germline-derived CDR1 and CDR2 are SGHNT and YYREEE (reference sequence). Trimming took off 1 base at V and 8 bases at J, with 6 bases between the two ends. This CDR3 is 11 amino acids long. The CDR3 coding sequence is TGTGCCAGCAGCTTGAGGGAAACCCAGTACTTC. Translation gives CASSLRETQYF.

The J gene is TRBJ2-1, the V gene TRBV10-3, with D perhaps being TRBD1 or TRBD2 (6 bases each). The germline CDR1 and CDR2 sequences are ENHRY and SYGVKD. This CDR3 comprises 17 residues. V lost 11 bases to trimming and J lost 3 bases, with 26 bases between them. For the CDR3, the DNA is TGTGCCGCCATGGGGGCACCACGAACGGGGGACTACAATGAGCAGTTCTTC. It translates to CAAMGAPRTGDYNEQFF.

The gene calls are TRBV18 and TRBJ1-2; tentative D call: TRBD1 (5 bases). The ends were cut back, 1 base at V and 1 base at J, with 10 bases in the middle. The CDR3 runs 15 residues. Germline V gene sequence: CDR1 KGHSH, CDR2 LQKENI. CDR3 nucleotides: TGTGCCAGCTCACCACAGGGGTGGGTTAACTATGGCTACACCTTC. Residues: CASSPQGWVNYGYTF.

The chain couples TRBV5-6 to TRBJ1-2; D uncertain. V lost 0 bases, J lost 6 bases, and 6 bases lay in between. Germline V gene lookup returns CDR1 SGHDT and CDR2 YYEEEE. This CDR3 is 12 amino acids long. The CDR3 bases are TGTGCCAGCAGCTTGGTGGGAGATGGCTACACCTTC. Amino acid sequence: CASSLVGDGYTF.

The gene calls are TRBV6-2 or TRBV6-3 and TRBJ2-1, with TRBD2 matching 10 bases. Per the germline V gene, CDR1 is MNHEY and CDR2 is SVGEGT. The V gene end was trimmed by 4 bases and the J gene end by 0 bases; junction bases not matched to a gene: 3. The CDR3 loop spans 16 amino acids. CDR3 DNA sequence: TGTGCCAGCAGTTCTCGACTAGCGGGCTCCTACAATGAGCAGTTCTTC. Translation gives CASSSRLAGSYNEQFF.

This chain links TRBV24-1 with TRBJ1-1; TRBD1 aligns across 9 bases. Germline-derived CDR1 and CDR2 are KGHDR and SFDVKD. CDR3 length equals 11 residues. J was trimmed by 11 bases and V by 10 bases; bases with no gene match: 7. Written as DNA, the CDR3 is TGTGCCACTGCACAGGGGGCAAGGGCTTTCTTT. As protein: CATAQGARAFF.

The J gene is TRBJ2-7, the V gene TRBV9, with 7 bases fitting TRBD1. Germline V gives CDR1 SGDLS, CDR2 YYNGEE. This CDR3 comprises 14 residues. Trimming at V came to 0 bases and at J to 3 bases, leaving 3 bases not matched to a gene. CDR3 residues: CASSVASGGYEQYF. In DNA form, the CDR3 reads TGTGCCAGCAGCGTAGCTTCAGGGGGCTACGAGCAGTACTTC.

The chain links TRBV28 to TRBJ2-2; no reliable D call. Germline CDR1 and CDR2: MDHEN and SYDVKM. Trimming pared 2 bases from V and 4 bases from J, leaving 8 bases between. This CDR3 has 14 residues. The CDR3 reads CASSLETPTGELFF. The CDR3 region has the DNA TGTGCCAGCAGTTTAGAAACCCCCACCGGGGAGCTGTTTTTT.

This chain joins TRBV6-5 and TRBJ1-2; 9 nucleotides line up with TRBD1. This CDR3 is 12 amino acids long. The junction had 0 bases not matched to a gene; V was cut back by 6 bases and J by 4 bases. Germline-derived CDR1 and CDR2 are MNHEY and SVGAGI. CDR3 DNA sequence: TGTGCCAGCAGGACAGGGGGCTATGGCTACACCTTC. Translation: CASRTGGYGYTF.

CDR3 amino acids: CASSQGVGQGASETQYF. The CDR3 DNA follows: TGCGCCAGCAGTCAAGGGGTGGGACAGGGGGCGTCGGAGACCCAGTACTTC. The V gene is TRBV23-1, the J gene TRBJ2-5; 12 bases match TRBD1. TRBV23-1 is an open reading frame whose function is uncertain. V lost 2 bases, J lost 5 bases, and 9 bases stayed unmatched. The CDR3 sequence is 17 residues long.

Points on this clone: The sample contains more than one DNA sequence encoding this CDR3. The rearrangement joins TRBV20-1 to TRBJ2-5; weak D call: TRBD2 (5 bases). CDR1 and CDR2 (germline): DFQATT, SNEGSKA (reference sequence). V lost 5 bases, J lost 5 bases, and 6 bases lay in between. This CDR3 contains 10 residues. The CDR3 reads CSASGETQYF. In nucleotides, the CDR3 is TGCAGTGCTTCGGGGGAGACCCAGTACTTC.

The chain uses TRBV11-3 and TRBJ2-7; D gene uncertain. Germline values: CDR1 SGHNT, CDR2 YENEEA. The CDR3 length is 13 residues. Trimming shortened V by 0 bases and J by 2 bases, and 5 bases separated the two germline ends. In DNA form, the CDR3 reads TGTGCCAGCAGCTTAGACAGAACCTACGAGCAGTACTTC. Translation gives CASSLDRTYEQYF.

The chain has TRBV5-4 and TRBJ2-2; perhaps TRBD2 as D (5 bases). CDR3 size: 16 residues. The V gene's germline CDR1 is SGHNT and CDR2 YYREEE (reference sequence). V lost 4 bases to trimming and J lost 4 bases, with 17 bases between them. The chain's CDR3 is CASSPANLRGTGELFF. Written as DNA, the CDR3 is TGTGCCAGCAGCCCCGCGAATCTCCGGGGCACCGGGGAGCTGTTTTTT. The variable domain in full, with the rest retrieved from reference TRBV5-4 and TRBJ2-2, is ETGVTQSPTHLIKTRGQQVTLRCSSQSGHNTVSWYQQALGQGPQFIFQYYREEENGRGNFPPRFSGLQFPNYSSELNVNALELDDSALYLCASSPANLRGTGELFFGEGSRLTVL.

DNA for the CDR3: TGTGCCAGCTCACCACCCGGACAGTTGAGCTCTGGAAACACCATATATTTT. Its protein product is CASSPPGQLSSGNTIYF. V gene TRBV18 combines with J gene TRBJ1-3; tentative D call: TRBD1 (6 bases). Germline V gene lookup returns CDR1 KGHSH and CDR2 LQKENI. The CDR3 runs 17 residues. Between the trimmed V and J ends, which lost 0 bases and 0 bases, there was a span of 12 bases.

This chain joins TRBV4-2 and TRBJ1-2; 11 bases are a match to TRBD1. The CDR3 has 15 residues. The ends lost 4 bases at V and 8 bases at J; junction bases unmatched: 9. From germline, CDR1 is LGHNA and CDR2 YNFKEQ. The CDR3 loop reads CASSPEGQGEKGYTF. CDR3 bases: TGTGCCAGCAGCCCAGAGGGACAGGGGGAAAAAGGCTACACCTTC.

The chain combines TRBV5-8 with TRBJ1-2; D is possibly TRBD1 (6 bases). The V gene lost 0 bases and the J gene lost 5 bases, with 20 bases spanning the gap. Per the germline V gene, CDR1 is SGHTS and CDR2 is YDEGEE. The CDR3 has 17 residues. The CDR3 loop is CASSLGVDTGTQYGYTF. Written as DNA, the CDR3 is TGTGCCAGCAGCTTGGGCGTGGATACCGGGACACAGTATGGCTACACCTTC. Based on the CDR3 plus reference TRBV5-8 and TRBJ1-2, the full variable domain is EAGVTQSPTHLIKTRGQQATLRCSPISGHTSVYWYQQALGLGLQFLLWYDEGEERNRGNFPPRFSGRQFPNYSSELNVNALELEDSALYLCASSLGVDTGTQYGYTFGSGTRLTVV.

V is TRBV25-1 and J is TRBJ2-7; 7 nucleotides line up with TRBD1. Unmatched junction bases numbered 7, after V lost 1 base and J lost 10 bases. The CDR3 consists of 13 residues. From germline, CDR1 is MGHDK and CDR2 SYGVNS. The CDR3 bases are TGTGCCAGCAGTGAATTGAACAGGGGTGTTCAGTACTTC. Translation gives CASSELNRGVQYF.